A single sample gave rise to the 4 T cell receptor beta chains below, sequenced in a study of identifying expanded T cells in peripheral blood. Sequencing used immunoSEQ multiplex PCR; TCRdb keeps in-frame clones, though not all of them. The sample contains some 77,000 clones, 88% of which appear only once. Sample: blood. The receptors were sampled from a person between 18 and 75 years old in good health.

The gene calls are TRBV2 and TRBJ2-5; 9 bases line up with TRBD1. V gave up 8 bases and J gave up 6 bases; unmatched junction bases: 4. The CDR3 has 12 residues. Per germline, CDR1 SNHLY and CDR2 FYNNEI. The CDR3 coding sequence is TGTGCCAGCTCGGACAGGGGACAGACCCAGTACTTC. It codes for CASSDRGQTQYF.

The chain couples TRBV5-6 to TRBJ2-7, with D unclear. The germline gives CDR1 SGHDT, CDR2 YYEEEE. The V end lost 1 base, the J end lost 5 bases, and 7 bases lay between the germline ends. This CDR3 has 12 residues. CDR3 bases: TGTGCCAGCAGCTTGTTTACGAACGAGCAGTACTTC. Its translation: CASSLFTNEQYF.

This chain links TRBV9 with TRBJ2-7; no reliable D call. This CDR3 spans 10 amino acids. Germline CDR1 and CDR2: SGDLS and YYNGEE. Trimming cost V 2 bases and J 3 bases, with 0 bases left between them. The DNA of the CDR3 is TGTGCCAGCAGCGTCTACGAGCAGTACTTC. Its translation: CASSVYEQYF.

This chain connects TRBV9 to TRBJ1-2; D gene ambiguous. This CDR3 has 12 amino acids. V was cut by 3 bases and J by 4 bases, with 7 bases left in between. CDR1 SGDLS and CDR2 YYNGEE come from the germline V gene. The CDR3 sequence is CASSARPYGYTF. The CDR3 DNA sequence: TGTGCCAGCAGCGCACGGCCCTATGGCTACACCTTC.